This T cell receptor beta chain was recovered during a study of T cell responses to AZD1222 COVID-19 vaccine. Study background: Samples with a second dose at about 4 or about 12 weeks were pooled together.

To note about this clone: Its antigen is still unknown.

Notes on the study in general: Regions 160-218 and 743-854 dominated among vaccine-associated CD4 TCRs spanning spike. Clonal diversity may have been underestimated, and the donors were mostly white British, with more females than males.

Measured with immunoSEQ multiplex PCR; TCRdb has only the in-frame clones, and not every one. Of around 150,000 clones detected, approximately 88% appear once; the ten largest clones hold about 4%. The clonotype originates from an adult in good health. Here the sequenced sample was peripheral blood, taken on day 0 of AZD1222 vaccination.

The CDR3 coding sequence is TGTGCCAGCAGCCCAGCCGGGACCTTCTTCGAGTATGGCTACACCTTC. This gives the protein CASSPAGTFFEYGYTF. J is TRBJ1-2 and V is TRBV11-2; D might be TRBD1 (5 bases). Deletions cut 5 bases from V and 5 bases from J, with 21 bases between. The CDR3 totals 16 residues. Germline lookup yields CDR1 SGHAT and CDR2 FQNNGV.